The clone carrying this T cell receptor (beta chain) was observed many times. The data are from a study of early T cells in non-severe SARS-CoV-2 infection. Attachment of unique molecular identifiers to individual cDNA molecules was performed. TCRdb fed the 5' RACE reads into MiXCR, producing one record per CDR3 protein. The sample has about 90,000 distinct CDR3 sequences; more than 10% are singletons. V was shortened by 2 bases and J by 6 bases, with 18 bases between the two germline ends. The germline gives CDR1 SQVTM, CDR2 ANQGSEA. The CDR3 is 15 amino acids. V usage is TRBV29-1 and J usage is TRBJ2-3, with D possibly matching TRBD2 (5 bases). This TCR was sampled from an adult who was a healthcare worker with PCR-confirmed SARS-CoV-2 infection or an uninfected control (not recorded which). Sequences were derived from whole blood, sampled at baseline. The CDR3 DNA is TGCAGCGTTGAACGAAGGCGGCGGGTCGGGGATACGCAGTATTTT. Translating it yields CSVERRRRVGDTQYF.